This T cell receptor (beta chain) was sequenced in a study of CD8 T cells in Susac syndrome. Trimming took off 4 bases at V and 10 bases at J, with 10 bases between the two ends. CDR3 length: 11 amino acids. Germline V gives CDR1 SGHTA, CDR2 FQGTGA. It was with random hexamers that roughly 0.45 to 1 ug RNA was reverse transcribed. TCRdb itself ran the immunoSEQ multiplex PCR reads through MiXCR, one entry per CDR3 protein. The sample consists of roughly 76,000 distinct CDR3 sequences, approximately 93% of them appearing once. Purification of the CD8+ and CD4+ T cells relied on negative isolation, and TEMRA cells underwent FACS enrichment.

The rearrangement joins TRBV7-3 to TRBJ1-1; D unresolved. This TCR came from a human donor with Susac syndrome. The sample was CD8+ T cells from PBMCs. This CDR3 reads CASSSPERAFF. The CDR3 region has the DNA TGTGCCAGCAGCTCACCAGAGCGAGCTTTCTTT.